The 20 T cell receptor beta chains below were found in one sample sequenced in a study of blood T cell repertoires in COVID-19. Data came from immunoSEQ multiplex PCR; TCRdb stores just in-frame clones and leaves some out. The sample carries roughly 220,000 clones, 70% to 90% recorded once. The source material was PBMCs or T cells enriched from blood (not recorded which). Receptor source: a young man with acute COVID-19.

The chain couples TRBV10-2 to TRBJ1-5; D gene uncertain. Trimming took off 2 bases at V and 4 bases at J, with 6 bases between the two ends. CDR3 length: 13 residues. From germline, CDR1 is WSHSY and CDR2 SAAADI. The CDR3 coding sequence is TGCGCCAGCAGTGAGGGGCCGAATCAGCCCCAGCATTTT. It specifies CASSEGPNQPQHF.

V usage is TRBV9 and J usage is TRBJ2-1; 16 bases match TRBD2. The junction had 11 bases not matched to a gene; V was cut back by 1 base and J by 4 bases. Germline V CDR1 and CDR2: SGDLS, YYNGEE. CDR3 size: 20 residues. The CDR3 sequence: CASSVRSGTSGGAKYNEQFF. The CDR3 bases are TGTGCCAGCAGCGTAAGGTCGGGGACTAGCGGGGGGGCCAAGTACAATGAGCAGTTCTTC.

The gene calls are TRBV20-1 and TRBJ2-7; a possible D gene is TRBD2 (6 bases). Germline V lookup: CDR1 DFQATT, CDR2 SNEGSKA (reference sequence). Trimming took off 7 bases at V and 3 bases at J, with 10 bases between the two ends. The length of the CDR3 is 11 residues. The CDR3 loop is CSGNSGYEQYF. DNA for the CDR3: TGCAGTGGAAATAGCGGCTACGAGCAGTACTTC.

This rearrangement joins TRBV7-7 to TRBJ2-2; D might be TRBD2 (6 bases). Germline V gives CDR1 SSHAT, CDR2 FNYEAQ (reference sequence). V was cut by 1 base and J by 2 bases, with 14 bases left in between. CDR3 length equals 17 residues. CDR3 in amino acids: CASSLDLSGLNTGELFF. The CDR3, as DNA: TGTGCCAGCAGCTTAGATCTCTCGGGACTCAACACCGGGGAGCTGTTTTTT.

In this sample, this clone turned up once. The DNA for the CDR3 is TGCGCCAGCAGCTTCGGAGGGATGGGTTCTGGGGCCAACGTCCTGACTTTC. It specifies CASSFGGMGSGANVLTF. The chain links TRBV5-1 to TRBJ2-6; weak D call: TRBD2 (6 bases). Germline V lookup: CDR1 SGHRS, CDR2 YFSETQ. This CDR3 has 17 residues. Trimming shortened V by 2 bases and J by 1 base, and 13 bases separated the two germline ends.

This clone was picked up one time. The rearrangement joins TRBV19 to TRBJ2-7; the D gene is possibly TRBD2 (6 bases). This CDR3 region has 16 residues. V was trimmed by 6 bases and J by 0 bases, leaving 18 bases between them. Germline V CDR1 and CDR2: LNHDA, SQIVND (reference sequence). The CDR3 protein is CASSPALSRGSYEQYF. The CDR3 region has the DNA TGTGCCAGTAGCCCCGCACTGTCGCGGGGCTCCTACGAGCAGTACTTC.

The CDR3 here is CASSPLTLGAGEQYF. The CDR3 DNA reads as TGCGCCAGCAGCCCCCTGACATTGGGAGCGGGCGAGCAGTACTTC. V is TRBV4-1 and J is TRBJ2-7; weak D call: TRBD2 (6 bases). The CDR3 totals 15 residues. V dropped 4 bases and J dropped 6 bases, with 19 bases sitting between them. Per germline, CDR1 MGHRA and CDR2 YSYEKL.

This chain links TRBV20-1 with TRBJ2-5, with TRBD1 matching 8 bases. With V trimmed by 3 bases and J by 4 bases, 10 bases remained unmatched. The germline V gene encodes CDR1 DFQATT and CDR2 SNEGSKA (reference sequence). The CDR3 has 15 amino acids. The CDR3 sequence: CSASPQGARAETQYF. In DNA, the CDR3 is TGCAGTGCTAGTCCTCAGGGGGCGAGGGCAGAGACCCAGTACTTC.

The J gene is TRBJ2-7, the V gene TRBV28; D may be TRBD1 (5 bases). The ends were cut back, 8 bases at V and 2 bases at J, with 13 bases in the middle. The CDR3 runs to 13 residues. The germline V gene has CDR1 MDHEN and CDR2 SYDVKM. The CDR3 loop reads CASLRTSPYEQYF. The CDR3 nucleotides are TGTGCCAGCCTAAGGACAAGCCCCTACGAGCAGTACTTC.

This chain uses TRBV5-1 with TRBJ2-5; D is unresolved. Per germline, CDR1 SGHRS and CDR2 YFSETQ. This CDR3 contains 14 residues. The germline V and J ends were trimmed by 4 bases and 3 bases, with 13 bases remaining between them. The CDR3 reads CASSAEPAKETQYF. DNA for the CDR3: TGCGCCAGCAGCGCGGAACCAGCGAAAGAGACCCAGTACTTC. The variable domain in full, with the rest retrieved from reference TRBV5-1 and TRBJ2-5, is KAGVTQTPRYLIKTRGQQVTLSCSPISGHRSVSWYQQTPGQGLQFLFEYFSETQRNKGNFPGRFSGRQFSNSRSEMNVSTLELGDSALYLCASSAEPAKETQYFGPGTRLLVL.

CDR3 nucleotide sequence: TGCGCCAGCAGGAGGCCAGGGGGTACAGATACGCAGTATTTT. It codes for CASRRPGGTDTQYF. The chain couples TRBV10-2 to TRBJ2-3; 7 bases align to TRBD1. Trimming cost V 6 bases and J 3 bases; bases outside gene matches: 6. Germline CDR1 WSHSY, CDR2 SAAADI. The CDR3 extends over 14 amino acids.

The CDR3 bases are TGTGCCAGCAGCACCCCGGGTTCTCCCTACGAGCAGTACTTC. As protein: CASSTPGSPYEQYF. J is TRBJ2-7 and V is TRBV21-1; no DNA check was done on the table's D call, TRBD2. TRBV21-1 is annotated as a pseudogene. This CDR3 comprises 14 residues.

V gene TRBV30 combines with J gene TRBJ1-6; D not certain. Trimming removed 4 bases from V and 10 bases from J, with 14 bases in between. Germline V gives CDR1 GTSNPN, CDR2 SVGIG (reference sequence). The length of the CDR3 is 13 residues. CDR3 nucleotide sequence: TGTGCCTGGACGGACTACGGTGGGTCACCCCTCCACTTT. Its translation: CAWTDYGGSPLHF.

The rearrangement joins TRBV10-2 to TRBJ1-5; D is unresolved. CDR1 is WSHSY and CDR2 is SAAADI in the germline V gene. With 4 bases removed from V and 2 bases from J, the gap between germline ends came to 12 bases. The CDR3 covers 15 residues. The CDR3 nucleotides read TGCGCCAGCAGTGCTACCCTTTCCGGCAATCAGCCCCAGCATTTT. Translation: CASSATLSGNQPQHF.

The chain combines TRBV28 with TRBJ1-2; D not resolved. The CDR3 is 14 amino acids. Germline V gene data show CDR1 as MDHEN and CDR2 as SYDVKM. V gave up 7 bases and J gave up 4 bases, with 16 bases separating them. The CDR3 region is CASIAGSSLYGYTF. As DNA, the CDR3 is TGTGCCAGCATAGCGGGGAGTTCCCTCTATGGCTACACCTTC.

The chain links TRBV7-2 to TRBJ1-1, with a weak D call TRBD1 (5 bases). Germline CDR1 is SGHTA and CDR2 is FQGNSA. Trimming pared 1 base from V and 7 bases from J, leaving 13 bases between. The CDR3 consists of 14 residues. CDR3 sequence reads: CASSLVEFDSEAFF. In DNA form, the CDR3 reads TGTGCCAGCAGCTTAGTGGAGTTCGACAGTGAAGCTTTCTTT.

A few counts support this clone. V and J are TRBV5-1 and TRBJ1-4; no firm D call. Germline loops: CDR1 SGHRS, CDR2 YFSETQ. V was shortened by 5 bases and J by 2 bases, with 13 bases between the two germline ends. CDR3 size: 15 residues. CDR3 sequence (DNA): TGCGCCAGCAGGGAGATGGGTTCGACTAATGAAAAACTGTTTTTT. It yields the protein CASREMGSTNEKLFF. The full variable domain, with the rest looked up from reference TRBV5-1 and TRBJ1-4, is KAGVTQTPRYLIKTRGQQVTLSCSPISGHRSVSWYQQTPGQGLQFLFEYFSETQRNKGNFPGRFSGRQFSNSRSEMNVSTLELGDSALYLCASREMGSTNEKLFFGSGTQLSVL.

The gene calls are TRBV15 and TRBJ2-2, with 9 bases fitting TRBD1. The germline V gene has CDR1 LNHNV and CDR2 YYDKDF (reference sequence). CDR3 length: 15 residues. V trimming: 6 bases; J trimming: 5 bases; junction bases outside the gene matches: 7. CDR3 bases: TGTGCCACCAGGACCCGACAGGGGGGTACCGGGGAGCTGTTTTTT. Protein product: CATRTRQGGTGELFF.

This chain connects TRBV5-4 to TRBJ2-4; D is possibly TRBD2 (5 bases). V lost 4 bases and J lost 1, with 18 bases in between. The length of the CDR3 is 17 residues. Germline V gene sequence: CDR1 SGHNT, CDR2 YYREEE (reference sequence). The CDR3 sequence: CASSPGIQGGAKNIQYF. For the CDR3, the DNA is TGTGCCAGCAGCCCCGGGATACAAGGTGGGGCCAAAAACATTCAGTACTTC.

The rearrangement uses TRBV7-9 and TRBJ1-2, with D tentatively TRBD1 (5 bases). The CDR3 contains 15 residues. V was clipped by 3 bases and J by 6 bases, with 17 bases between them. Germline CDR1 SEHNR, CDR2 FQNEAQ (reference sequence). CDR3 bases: TGTGCCAGCAGCTTGGGGAGGGACCTTGTTGATGGCTACACCTTC. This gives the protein CASSLGRDLVDGYTF.